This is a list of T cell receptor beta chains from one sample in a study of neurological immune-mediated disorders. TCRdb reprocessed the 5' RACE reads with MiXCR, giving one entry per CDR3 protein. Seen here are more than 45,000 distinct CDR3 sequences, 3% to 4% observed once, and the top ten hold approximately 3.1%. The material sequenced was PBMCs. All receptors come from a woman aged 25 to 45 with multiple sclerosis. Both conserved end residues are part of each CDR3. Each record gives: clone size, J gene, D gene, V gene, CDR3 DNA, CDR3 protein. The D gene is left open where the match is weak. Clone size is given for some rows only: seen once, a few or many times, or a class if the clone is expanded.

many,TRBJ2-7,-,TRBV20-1,TGCAGTGCCCCAACAGGGATGACCTACGAGCAGTACTTC,CSAPTGMTYEQYF
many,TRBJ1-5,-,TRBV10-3,TGTGCCATCAGTACGAACAGGGAACCCAATCAGCCCCAGCATTTT,CAISTNREPNQPQHF
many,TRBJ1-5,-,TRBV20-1,TGCAGTGCTAGAGAGGTGGTCAGTCCTAAGCCCCAGCATTTT,CSAREVVSPKPQHF
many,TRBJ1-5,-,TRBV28,TGTGCCAGCAGAAGGTGGGCGGATAGCAATCAGCCCCAGCATTTT,CASRRWADSNQPQHF
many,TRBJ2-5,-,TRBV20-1,TGCAGTGGCGGAGGGGTCACCCAAGAGACCCAGTACTTC,CSGGGVTQETQYF
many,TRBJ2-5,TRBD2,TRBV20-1,TGCAGTGCTTCACTAGCGGGGTTGGGCCAGACCCAGTACTTC,CSASLAGLGQTQYF
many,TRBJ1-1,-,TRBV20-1,TGCAGTGCTAGCAGGGCCCGGGGCACTGAAGCTTTCTTT,CSASRARGTEAFF
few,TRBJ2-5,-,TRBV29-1,TGCAGCGTACTAGCTTCCCTGGGGAAGACCCAGTACTTC,CSVLASLGKTQYF
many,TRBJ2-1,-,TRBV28,TGTGCCAGCAGTCCCCCCGGACTCAACAGACCCTACAATGAGCAGTTCTTC,CASSPPGLNRPYNEQFF
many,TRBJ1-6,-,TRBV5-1,TGCGCCAGCAGCTTGGGGAGCAATTCACCCCTCCACTTT,CASSLGSNSPLHF
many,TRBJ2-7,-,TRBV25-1,TGTGCCAGCAGCGCTTTTGGAGCCAACTACGAGCAGTACTTC,CASSAFGANYEQYF
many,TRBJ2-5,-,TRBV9,TGTGCCAGCAGCGTAGGTAGCCAGGCTAGTACAGGAGAGACCCAGTACTTC,CASSVGSQASTGETQYF
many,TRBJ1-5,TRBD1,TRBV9,TGTGCCAGCAGCTCGAGGGACAGGAATTATCAGCCCCAGAATTTT,CASSSRDRNYQPQNF
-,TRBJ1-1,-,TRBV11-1,TGTGCCAGCAGCTTAGCAGGGACCTCACGGACTGAAGCTTTCTTT,CASSLAGTSRTEAFF
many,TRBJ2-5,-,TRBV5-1,TGCGCCAGCAGCTTGGCCGGTATTCAGGGAGAGACCCAGTACTTC,CASSLAGIQGETQYF
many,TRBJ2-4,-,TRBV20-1,TGCAGTGCTAGAGATCAGCGGGTAGCCAAAAACATTCAGTACTTC,CSARDQRVAKNIQYF
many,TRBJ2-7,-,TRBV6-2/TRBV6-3,TGTGCCAGCATTAAGCAGACAGCGAAGCGCGGAGAGCAGTACTTC,CASIKQTAKRGEQYF
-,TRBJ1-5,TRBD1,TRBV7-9,TGTGCCAGCAGCCCGGGACAGCTTGATCAGCCCCAGCATTTT,CASSPGQLDQPQHF
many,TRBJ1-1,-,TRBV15,TGTGCCACCAGGGCTTTGAGGATCCAGGGGATCGCGGACACTGAAGCTTTCTTT,CATRALRIQGIADTEAFF
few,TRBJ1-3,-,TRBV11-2,TGTGCCAGCAGCCCTCGGACATACGGAAACACCATATATTTT,CASSPRTYGNTIYF
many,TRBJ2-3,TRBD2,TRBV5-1,TGCGCCAGCACACTAGCGGGGCACTACACAGATACGCAGTATTTT,CASTLAGHYTDTQYF